This T cell receptor beta chain was sequenced for a study of T cell responses to AZD1222 COVID-19 vaccine. The CDR3 has 18 residues. V lost 3 bases to trimming and J lost 9 bases; unmatched junction nucleotides: 14. Germline V lookup: CDR1 SGHNT, CDR2 YYREEE (reference sequence). Only in-frame clones appear in the TCRdb table, and some are missing; sequencing was by immunoSEQ multiplex PCR. This sample yields approximately 140,000 clones, of which roughly nine tenths are seen a single time; about 7.5% belongs to the top ten. Broader study findings: Per reports, nearly half of all spike-specific TCRs target regions that are unmutated in variants. Just 5 or 6 AZD1222 recipients tested seropositive at baseline. When two AZD1222 doses had been given, Spike-specific TCR breadth and depth rose. Mapped onto spike, vaccine-associated CD4 TCRs spanned it and were dominant at 160-218 and 743-854.

Of note for this clone: Its specificity is not known.

This specimen was peripheral blood, taken 28 days after the second dose of the MenACWY control vaccine. This rearrangement joins TRBV5-4 to TRBJ2-1, with 14 nucleotides matching TRBD2. This receptor was taken from an adult who received the MenACWY meningococcal vaccine as a control. Here the CDR3 reads CASSSGTSGSRKVGEQFF. CDR3 in DNA: TGTGCCAGCAGCTCAGGGACTAGCGGGAGTCGAAAAGTCGGTGAGCAGTTCTTC. The full variable domain, in which reference TRBV5-4 and TRBJ2-1 provide the parts outside the CDR3, is ETGVTQSPTHLIKTRGQQVTLRCSSQSGHNTVSWYQQALGQGPQFIFQYYREEENGRGNFPPRFSGLQFPNYSSELNVNALELDDSALYLCASSSGTSGSRKVGEQFFGPGTRLTVL.